Presented here are 9 T cell receptor beta chains from one specimen sequenced in a study of shared clonotypes between healthy human individuals. Profiling relied on immunoSEQ multiplex PCR, and the TCRdb table lists in-frame clones only, not all of them. The repertoire consists of about 500,000 clones, with 60% to 80% occurring once and the leading ten covering more than 10%. The sequencing input was PBMCs. The receptors derive from a woman aged 35 to 49 in good health. Some clones in this sample may be carry-over from other donors' samples.

The V gene is TRBV30, the J gene TRBJ2-1; the D gene is possibly TRBD2 (5 bases). The CDR3 has 13 residues. CDR1 and CDR2 (germline): GTSNPN, SVGIG (reference sequence). The V gene lost 6 bases and the J gene lost 2 bases, with 11 bases spanning the gap. The CDR3, as DNA: TGTGCCTGCCTAAGGCGGGCCTACAATGAGCAGTTCTTC. Amino acid sequence: CACLRRAYNEQFF.

The chain links TRBV13 to TRBJ2-1; TRBD2 matches at 7 bases. The CDR3 is 18 residues long. The germline V gene encodes CDR1 PRHDT and CDR2 FYEKMQ (reference sequence). Trimming at V came to 2 bases and at J to 3 bases, leaving 13 bases not matched to a gene. The CDR3 loop is CASSLPPPGREVYNEQFF. The CDR3 DNA sequence: TGTGCCAGCAGCTTACCCCCCCCCGGCCGGGAGGTCTACAATGAGCAGTTCTTC.

This chain links TRBV30 with TRBJ2-3; 8 nucleotides agree with TRBD2. Germline values: CDR1 GTSNPN, CDR2 SVGIG (reference sequence). With 4 bases clipped from V and 0 bases from J, the junction kept 6 bases outside the gene matches. The CDR3 runs to 15 residues. DNA of the CDR3: TGTGCCTGGATAGCTAGCGGGTATAGCACAGATACGCAGTATTTT. This codes for CAWIASGYSTDTQYF.

V and J are TRBV5-1 and TRBJ2-1; 9 bases agree with TRBD2. CDR1 is SGHRS and CDR2 is YFSETQ in the germline V gene. CDR3 length: 16 amino acids. The V segment lost 5 bases and the J segment 4 bases; nucleotides outside the gene matches: 10. In nucleotides, the CDR3 is TGCGCCAGCAGACCCCGCGCGGGAGGGTTTTACAATGAGCAGTTCTTC. The encoded protein is CASRPRAGGFYNEQFF. The full variable domain, its missing parts supplied by reference TRBV5-1 and TRBJ2-1, is KAGVTQTPRYLIKTRGQQVTLSCSPISGHRSVSWYQQTPGQGLQFLFEYFSETQRNKGNFPGRFSGRQFSNSRSEMNVSTLELGDSALYLCASRPRAGGFYNEQFFGPGTRLTVL.

As to this clone: With a much larger clone just one base away, this may be a read error. This sample includes further DNA sequences coding for the same CDR3. This chain uses TRBV7-2 with TRBJ1-6; perhaps TRBD1 as D (5 bases). This CDR3 contains 14 residues. CDR1 is SGHTA, CDR2 FQGNSA, per germline. Here the CDR3 reads CAISFGTVNSPLHF. CDR3 bases: TGTGCCATCAGCTTCGGGACGGTTAACTCACCCCTCCACTTT.

The chain is built from TRBV27 and TRBJ1-5; the D gene is possibly TRBD1 (6 bases). The CDR3 extends over 15 amino acids. Germline assignment: CDR1 MNHEY and CDR2 SMNVEV (reference sequence). Between the trimmed V and J ends, which lost 3 bases and 1 base, there was a span of 10 bases. CDR3 sequence: CASSLNGQSNQPQHF. DNA for the CDR3: TGTGCCAGCAGTTTGAATGGACAGAGCAATCAGCCCCAGCATTTT.

The CDR3 DNA reads TGTGCCAGCAGTCCCCGTATGGGAGAGGTAAACATTCAGTACTTC. It translates to CASSPRMGEVNIQYF. V gene TRBV28 combines with J gene TRBJ2-4; maybe TRBD2 (5 bases). This CDR3 contains 15 residues. The V end lost 5 bases, the J end lost 6 bases, and 17 bases lay between the germline ends. Germline CDR1 is MDHEN and CDR2 is SYDVKM.

This clone has at least ten counts. The chain links TRBV7-3 to TRBJ2-5; D assignment may be TRBD1 or TRBD2 (6 bases each). CDR1 is SGHTA, CDR2 FQGTGA, per germline. The CDR3 length is 16 residues. Trimming took 5 bases from V and 2 from J, leaving 18 bases between them. The CDR3 region is CASSPQTGGGQETQYF. CDR3 bases: TGTGCCAGCAGCCCTCAGACAGGAGGGGGACAAGAGACCCAGTACTTC. Variable domain in full (rest from reference TRBV7-3 and TRBJ2-5): GAGVSQTPSNKVTEKGKYVELRCDPISGHTALYWYRQSLGQGPEFLIYFQGTGAADDSGLPNDRFFAVRPEGSVSTLKIQRTERGDSAVYLCASSPQTGGGQETQYFGPGTRLLVL.

The chain is built from TRBV7-2 and TRBJ2-7; 7 bases are a match to TRBD2. The V and J ends lost 5 bases and 6 bases, in that order; junction bases with no gene match: 10. The CDR3 length is 14 residues. Germline V gene data show CDR1 as SGHTA and CDR2 as FQGNSA. CDR3 in amino acids: CASSPERERGEQYF. CDR3 sequence (DNA): TGTGCCAGCAGCCCTGAGCGGGAAAGGGGCGAGCAGTACTTC.